The source of this TCR beta chain is a study of a mutant IDH1 vaccine in newly diagnosed glioma. Overall study: Treated patients showed a male proportion of around 60%, a female proportion of roughly 40%, and a mean age of 40.4 years. Most patients had received both radiotherapy and temozolomide, the prior options being radiotherapy, temozolomide, or both.

The time point here: week 35, safety follow-up. With topical imiquimod, each dose of the vaccine consisted of 300 ug of mutant IDH1 20-mer peptide. Patients came in for eight vaccinations, in weeks 1, 3, 5, 7, 11, 15, 19 and 23. Comments on this clone: Its antigen remains unidentified.

V was clipped by 5 bases and J by 11 bases; unmatched bases: 5. The CDR3 loop spans 12 amino acids. Germline lookup yields CDR1 MNHEY and CDR2 SMNVEV (reference sequence). Some clones are missing from TCRdb's copy, which holds only in-frame ones; the method was immunoSEQ multiplex PCR. This table has tens of thousands of clones, over 65% appearing once. The sequence was obtained from a man aged 35 to 55 with glioma. The chain links TRBV27 to TRBJ2-1; 8 bases fit TRBD2. The specimen was PBMCs, collected from a glioma patient whose treatment included an IDH1 peptide vaccine. CDR3 nucleotides: TGTGCCAGCAGTCCTCGGACTAGCCAGCAGTTCTTC. It yields the protein CASSPRTSQQFF.